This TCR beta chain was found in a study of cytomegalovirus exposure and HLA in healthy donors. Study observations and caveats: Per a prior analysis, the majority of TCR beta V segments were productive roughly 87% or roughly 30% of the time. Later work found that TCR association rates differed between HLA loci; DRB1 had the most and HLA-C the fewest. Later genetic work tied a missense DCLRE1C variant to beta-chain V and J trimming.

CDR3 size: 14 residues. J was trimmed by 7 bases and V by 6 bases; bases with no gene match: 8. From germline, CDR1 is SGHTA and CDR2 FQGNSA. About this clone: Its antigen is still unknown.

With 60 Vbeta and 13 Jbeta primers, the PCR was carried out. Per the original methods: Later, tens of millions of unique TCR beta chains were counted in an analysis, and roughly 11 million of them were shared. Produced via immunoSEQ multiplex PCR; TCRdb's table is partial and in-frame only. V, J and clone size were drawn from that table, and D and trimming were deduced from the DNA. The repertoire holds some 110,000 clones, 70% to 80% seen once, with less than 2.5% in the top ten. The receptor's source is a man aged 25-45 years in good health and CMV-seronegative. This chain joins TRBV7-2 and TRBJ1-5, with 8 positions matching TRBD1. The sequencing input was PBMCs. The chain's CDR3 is CASSLRQGTQPQHF. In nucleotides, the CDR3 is TGTGCCAGCAGTCTGAGACAGGGGACCCAGCCCCAGCATTTT. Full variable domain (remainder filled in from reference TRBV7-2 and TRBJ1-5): GAGVSQSPSNKVTEKGKDVELRCDPISGHTALYWYRQSLGQGLEFLIYFQGNSAPDKSGLPSDRFSAERTGGSVSTLTIQRTQQEDSAVYLCASSLRQGTQPQHFGDGTRLSIL.